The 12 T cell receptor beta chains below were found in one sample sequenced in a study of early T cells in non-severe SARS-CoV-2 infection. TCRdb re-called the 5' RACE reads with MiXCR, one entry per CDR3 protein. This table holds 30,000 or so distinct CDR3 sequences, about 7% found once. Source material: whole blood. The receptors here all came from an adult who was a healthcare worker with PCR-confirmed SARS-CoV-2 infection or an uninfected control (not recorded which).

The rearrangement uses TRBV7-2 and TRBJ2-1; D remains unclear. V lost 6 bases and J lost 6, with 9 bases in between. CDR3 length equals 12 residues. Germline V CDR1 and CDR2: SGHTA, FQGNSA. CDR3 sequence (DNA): TGTGCCAGCAGACGAGACGGCAATGAGCAGTTCTTC. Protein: CASRRDGNEQFF.

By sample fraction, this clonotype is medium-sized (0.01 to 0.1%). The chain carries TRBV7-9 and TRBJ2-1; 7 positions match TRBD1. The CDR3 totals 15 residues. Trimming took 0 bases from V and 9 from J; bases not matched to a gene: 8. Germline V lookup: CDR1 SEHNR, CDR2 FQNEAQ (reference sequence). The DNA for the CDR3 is TGTGCCAGCAGCTTAGCGCAAACAGGGGAGTCTGAGCAGTTCTTC. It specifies CASSLAQTGESEQFF.

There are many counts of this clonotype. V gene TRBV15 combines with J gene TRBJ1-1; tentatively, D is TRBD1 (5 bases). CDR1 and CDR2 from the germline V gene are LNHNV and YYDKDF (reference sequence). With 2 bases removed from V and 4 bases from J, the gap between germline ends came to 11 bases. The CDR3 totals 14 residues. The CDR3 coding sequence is TGTGCCACCAGCAGACGGGGGGTCGTCACTGAAGCTTTCTTT. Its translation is CATSRRGVVTEAFF.

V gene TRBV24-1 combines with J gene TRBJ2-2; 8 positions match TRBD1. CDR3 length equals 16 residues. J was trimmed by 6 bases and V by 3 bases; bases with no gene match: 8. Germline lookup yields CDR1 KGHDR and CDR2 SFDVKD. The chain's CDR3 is CATSDTPGGTAGELFF. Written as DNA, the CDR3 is TGTGCCACCAGTGATACCCCAGGGGGCACGGCCGGGGAGCTGTTTTTT.

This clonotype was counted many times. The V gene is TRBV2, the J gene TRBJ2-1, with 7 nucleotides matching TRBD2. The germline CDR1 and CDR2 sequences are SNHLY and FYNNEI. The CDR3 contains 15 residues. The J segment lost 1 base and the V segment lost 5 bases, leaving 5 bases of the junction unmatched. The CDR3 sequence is CASSFPSGSYNEQFF. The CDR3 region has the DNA TGTGCCAGCAGTTTCCCTAGCGGATCCTACAATGAGCAGTTCTTC.

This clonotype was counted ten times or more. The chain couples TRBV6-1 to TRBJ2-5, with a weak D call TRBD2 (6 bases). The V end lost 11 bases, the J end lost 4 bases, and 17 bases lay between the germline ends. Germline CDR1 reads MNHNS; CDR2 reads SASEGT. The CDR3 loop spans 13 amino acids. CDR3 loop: CAASKLGGETQYF. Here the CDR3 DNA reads TGTGCCGCGAGCAAGCTGGGAGGAGAGACCCAGTACTTC.

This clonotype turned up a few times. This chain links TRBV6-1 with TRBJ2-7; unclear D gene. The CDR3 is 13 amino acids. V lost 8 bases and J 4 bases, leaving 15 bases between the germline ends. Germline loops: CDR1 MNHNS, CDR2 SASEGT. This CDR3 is CASDSRQLYEQYF. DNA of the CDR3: TGTGCCAGCGATAGTAGGCAGCTGTACGAGCAGTACTTC.

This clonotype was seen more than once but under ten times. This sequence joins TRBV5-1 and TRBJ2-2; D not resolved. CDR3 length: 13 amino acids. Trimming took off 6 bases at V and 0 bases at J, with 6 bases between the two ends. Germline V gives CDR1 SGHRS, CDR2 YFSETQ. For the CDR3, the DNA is TGCGCCAGCATGACGCCGAACACCGGGGAGCTGTTTTTT. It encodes CASMTPNTGELFF.

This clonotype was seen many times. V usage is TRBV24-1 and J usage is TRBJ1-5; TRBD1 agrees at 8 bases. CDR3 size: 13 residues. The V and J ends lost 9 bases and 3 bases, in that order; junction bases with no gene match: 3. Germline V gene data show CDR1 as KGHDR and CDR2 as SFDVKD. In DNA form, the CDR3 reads TGTGCCACCGGACAGGGAGTCAATCAGCCCCAGCATTTT. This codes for CATGQGVNQPQHF.

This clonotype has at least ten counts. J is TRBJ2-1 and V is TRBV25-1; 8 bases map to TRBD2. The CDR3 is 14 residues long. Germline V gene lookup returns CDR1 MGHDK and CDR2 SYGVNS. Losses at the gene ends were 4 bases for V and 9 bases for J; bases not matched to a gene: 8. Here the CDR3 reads CASSGETSEVEQFF. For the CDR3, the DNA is TGTGCCAGCAGTGGGGAGACTAGCGAGGTTGAGCAGTTCTTC.

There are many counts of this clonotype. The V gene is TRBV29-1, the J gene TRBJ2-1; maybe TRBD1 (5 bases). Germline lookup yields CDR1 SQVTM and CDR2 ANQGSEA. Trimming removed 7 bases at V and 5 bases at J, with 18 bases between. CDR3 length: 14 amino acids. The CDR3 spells CSAFTQGQDNEQFF. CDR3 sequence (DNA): TGCAGCGCCTTTACCCAGGGCCAGGACAATGAGCAGTTCTTC.

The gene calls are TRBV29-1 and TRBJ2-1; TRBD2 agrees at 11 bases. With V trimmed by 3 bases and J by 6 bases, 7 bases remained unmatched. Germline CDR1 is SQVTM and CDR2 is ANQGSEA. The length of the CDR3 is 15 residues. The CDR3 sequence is CSVETGTSGINEQFF. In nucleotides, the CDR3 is TGCAGCGTTGAGACCGGGACTAGCGGAATCAATGAGCAGTTCTTC.